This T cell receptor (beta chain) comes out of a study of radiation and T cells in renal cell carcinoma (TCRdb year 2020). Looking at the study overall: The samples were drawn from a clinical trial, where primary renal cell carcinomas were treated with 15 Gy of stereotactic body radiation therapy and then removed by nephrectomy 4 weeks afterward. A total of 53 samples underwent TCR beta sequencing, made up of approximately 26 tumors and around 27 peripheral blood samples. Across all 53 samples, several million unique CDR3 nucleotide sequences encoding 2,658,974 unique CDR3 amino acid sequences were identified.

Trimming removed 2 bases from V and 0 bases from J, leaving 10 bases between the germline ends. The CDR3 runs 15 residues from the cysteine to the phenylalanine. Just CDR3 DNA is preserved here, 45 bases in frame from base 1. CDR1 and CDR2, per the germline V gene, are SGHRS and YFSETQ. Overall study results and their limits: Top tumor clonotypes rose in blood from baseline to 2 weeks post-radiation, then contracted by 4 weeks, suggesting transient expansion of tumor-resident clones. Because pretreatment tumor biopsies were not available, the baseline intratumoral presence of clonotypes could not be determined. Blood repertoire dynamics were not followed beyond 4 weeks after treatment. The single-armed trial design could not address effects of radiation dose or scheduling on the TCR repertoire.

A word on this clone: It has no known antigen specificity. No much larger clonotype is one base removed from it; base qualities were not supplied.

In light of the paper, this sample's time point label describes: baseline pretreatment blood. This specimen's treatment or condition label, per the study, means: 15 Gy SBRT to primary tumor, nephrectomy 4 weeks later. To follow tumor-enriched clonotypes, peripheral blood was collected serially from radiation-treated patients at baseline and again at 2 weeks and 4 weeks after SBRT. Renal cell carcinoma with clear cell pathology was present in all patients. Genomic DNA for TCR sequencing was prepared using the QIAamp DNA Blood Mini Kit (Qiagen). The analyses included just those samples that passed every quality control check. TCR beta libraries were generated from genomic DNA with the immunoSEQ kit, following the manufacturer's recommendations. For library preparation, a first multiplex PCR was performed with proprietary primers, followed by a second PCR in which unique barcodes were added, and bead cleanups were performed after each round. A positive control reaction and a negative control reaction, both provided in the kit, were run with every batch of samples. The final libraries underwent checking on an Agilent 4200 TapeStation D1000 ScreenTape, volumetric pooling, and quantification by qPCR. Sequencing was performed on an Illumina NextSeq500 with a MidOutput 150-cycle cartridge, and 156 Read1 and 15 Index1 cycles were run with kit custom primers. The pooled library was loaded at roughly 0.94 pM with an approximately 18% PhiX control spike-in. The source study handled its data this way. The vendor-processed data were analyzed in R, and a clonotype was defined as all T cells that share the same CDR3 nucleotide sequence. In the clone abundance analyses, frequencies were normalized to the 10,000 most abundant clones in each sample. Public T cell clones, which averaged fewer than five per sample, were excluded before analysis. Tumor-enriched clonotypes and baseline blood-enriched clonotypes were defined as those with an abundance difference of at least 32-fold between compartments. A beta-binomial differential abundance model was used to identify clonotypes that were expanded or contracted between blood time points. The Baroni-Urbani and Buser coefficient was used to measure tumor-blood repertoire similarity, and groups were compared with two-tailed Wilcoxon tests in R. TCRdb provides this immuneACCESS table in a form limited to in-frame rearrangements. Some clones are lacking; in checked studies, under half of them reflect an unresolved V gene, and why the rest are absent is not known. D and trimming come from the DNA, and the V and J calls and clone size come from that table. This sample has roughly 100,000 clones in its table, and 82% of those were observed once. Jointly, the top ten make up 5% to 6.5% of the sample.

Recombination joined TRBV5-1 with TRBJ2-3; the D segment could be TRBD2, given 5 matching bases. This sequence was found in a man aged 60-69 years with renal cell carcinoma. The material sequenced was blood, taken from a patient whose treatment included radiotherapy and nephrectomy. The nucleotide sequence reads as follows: TGCGCCAGCAGCTTACGCGGGCTTAGCACAGATACGCAGTATTTT. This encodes CASSLRGLSTDTQYF.